The 26 T cell receptor beta chains presented below share a single source sample, sequenced in a study of T cells in Graves' hyperthyroidism and ophthalmopathy. The investigators amplified TCR beta CDR3 regions from RNA transcripts. HTBI primers drove first-round RT-PCR of the TCR CDR3. TCRdb called the multiplex PCR reads again in MiXCR, with one record for every CDR3 protein. The sample records around 250,000 distinct CDR3 sequences, approximately 25% being singletons. The sequenced sample was blood. These receptors were collected from a woman between 40 and 55 years old with Graves' ophthalmopathy.

The rearrangement joins TRBV30 to TRBJ2-7; possibly TRBD1 for D (7 bases). CDR1 is GTSNPN and CDR2 is SVGIG in the germline V gene (reference sequence). This CDR3 has 11 amino acids. With 5 bases removed from V and 9 bases from J, the gap between germline ends came to 14 bases. This CDR3 reads CAWERQGGQYF. CDR3 DNA sequence: TGTGCCTGGGAACGACAGGGAGGGCAGTACTTC.

Many counts were recorded for this clonotype. The chain joins TRBV5-1 to TRBJ2-2, with a possible D match to TRBD2 (6 bases). Germline assignment: CDR1 SGHRS and CDR2 YFSETQ. The CDR3 length is 15 residues. Trimming cost V 4 bases and J 2 bases, with 12 bases left between them. The CDR3 sequence: CASSPWGENTGELFF. CDR3 coding DNA: TGCGCCAGCAGCCCCTGGGGGGAAAACACCGGGGAGCTGTTTTTT.

The gene calls are TRBV28 and TRBJ2-4; TRBD1 matches 7 bases. The CDR3 covers 11 residues. The V gene's germline CDR1 is MDHEN and CDR2 SYDVKM. The J segment lost 7 bases and the V segment lost 10 bases, leaving 4 bases of the junction unmatched. The CDR3 DNA reads TGTGCCATTCGACAGGGTAACATTCAGTACTTC. It encodes CAIRQGNIQYF.

This clonotype came up many times. The rearrangement links TRBV7-8 to TRBJ2-7; D possibly corresponds to TRBD1 (6 bases). Deletions cut 0 bases from V and 5 bases from J, with 20 bases between. Germline values: CDR1 SGHVS, CDR2 FQNEAQ. The CDR3 sequence is 17 residues long. The CDR3 coding sequence is TGTGCCAGCAGCTTAGCGAGGGGACATTCCTACCAACACGAGCAGTACTTC. Its translation is CASSLARGHSYQHEQYF.

This clonotype was recorded many times. The CDR3 sequence: CASSSPGTAVYEQYF. The CDR3 nucleotides read TGTGCCAGCAGTTCTCCCGGGACAGCGGTATACGAGCAGTACTTC. The chain combines TRBV27 with TRBJ2-7, with TRBD1 identical over 7 bases. The CDR3 contains 15 residues. The germline gives CDR1 MNHEY, CDR2 SMNVEV (reference sequence). V trimming: 4 bases; J trimming: 4 bases; junction bases outside the gene matches: 10.

The chain employs TRBV28 and TRBJ2-7, with 7 positions matching TRBD1. Germline V CDR1 and CDR2: MDHEN, SYDVKM. CDR3 length: 16 residues. Trimming took 5 bases from V and 0 from J; bases not matched to a gene: 10. The CDR3 DNA follows: TGTGCCAGCAGTAGATTCACAGGGGCCACCTCCTACGAGCAGTACTTC. Its translation: CASSRFTGATSYEQYF.

This clonotype came up many times. This chain joins TRBV20-1 and TRBJ2-5, with D perhaps matching TRBD2 (6 bases). This CDR3 comprises 15 residues. Trimming removed 3 bases from V and 5 bases from J, with 19 bases in between. Germline V gene sequence: CDR1 DFQATT, CDR2 SNEGSKA (reference sequence). As DNA, the CDR3 is TGCAGTGCTAGTCCGGCATTGGTAGGGAGGGAGACCCAGTACTTC. It yields the protein CSASPALVGRETQYF.

The chain joins TRBV28 to TRBJ2-7, with 8 bases lining up with TRBD2. Germline-derived CDR1 and CDR2 are MDHEN and SYDVKM. CDR3 length: 14 residues. With V trimmed by 5 bases and J by 4 bases, 7 bases remained unmatched. The CDR3, as DNA: TGTGCCAGCAGTCCAACGGGAGGGTGGTACGAGCAGTACTTC. Translated, it gives CASSPTGGWYEQYF. Variable domain in full (rest from reference TRBV28 and TRBJ2-7): DVKVTQSSRYLVKRTGEKVFLECVQDMDHENMFWYRQDPGLGLRLIYFSYDVKMKEKGDIPEGYSVSREKKERFSLILESASTNQTSMYLCASSPTGGWYEQYFGPGTRLTVT.

This clonotype was observed many times. The CDR3 region is CASSLQDRPNTEAFF. The CDR3 DNA reads as TGCGCCAGCAGCTTACAAGACAGACCGAACACTGAAGCTTTCTTT. The V call is TRBV5-1, the J call TRBJ1-1, with D tentatively TRBD1 (5 bases). Germline assignment: CDR1 SGHRS and CDR2 YFSETQ. The CDR3 totals 15 residues. Trimming took off 2 bases at V and 1 base at J, with 12 bases between the two ends.

The rearrangement uses TRBV6-1 and TRBJ1-1, with no clear D. This CDR3 spans 15 amino acids. From germline, CDR1 is MNHNS and CDR2 SASEGT. Trimming pared 8 bases from V and 0 bases from J, leaving 16 bases between. The CDR3 here is CASHHFGVMNTEAFF. CDR3 in DNA: TGTGCCAGCCATCACTTCGGCGTTATGAACACTGAAGCTTTCTTT.

This rearrangement joins TRBV5-1 to TRBJ1-1; TRBD1 is a possible D gene (5 bases). V shed 4 bases and J shed 0 bases, with 10 bases lying between them. Germline loops: CDR1 SGHRS, CDR2 YFSETQ. This CDR3 region has 14 residues. CDR3 in amino acids: CASSKDIMNTEAFF. Here the CDR3 DNA reads TGCGCCAGCAGCAAGGACATAATGAACACTGAAGCTTTCTTT.

This clonotype has only a few counts. It may be a read error: a sequence one base away is much more abundant. The chain carries TRBV7-2 and TRBJ2-1; 9 bases fit TRBD1. V shed 4 bases and J 10 bases; nucleotides not matched to a gene: 11. The germline gives CDR1 SGHTA, CDR2 FQGNSA. The CDR3 is 15 amino acids. The CDR3 spells CASSWATGGAYEQFF. CDR3 coding DNA: TGTGCCAGCAGCTGGGCGACAGGGGGGGCCTACGAGCAGTTCTTC.

This clonotype was seen at least ten times. The gene calls are TRBV28 and TRBJ2-7; TRBD2 aligns across 7 bases. V lost 2 bases to trimming and J lost 4 bases; unmatched junction nucleotides: 2. Germline values: CDR1 MDHEN, CDR2 SYDVKM. The CDR3 contains 13 residues. The CDR3 loop reads CASSLGGGYEQYF. Here the CDR3 DNA reads TGTGCCAGCAGTTTAGGGGGAGGGTACGAGCAGTACTTC.

This clonotype was seen ten or more times. The genes are TRBV5-1 and TRBJ1-6; 8 nucleotides align to TRBD1. CDR3 length equals 16 residues. The germline gives CDR1 SGHRS, CDR2 YFSETQ. The ends lost 4 bases at V and 7 bases at J; junction bases unmatched: 10. The CDR3 reads CASSPWVTGVNSPLHF. The CDR3 DNA reads TGCGCCAGCAGCCCATGGGTGACAGGGGTAAATTCACCCCTCCACTTT.

In this sample, this clonotype turned up many times. This chain links TRBV3-1 with TRBJ2-5; TRBD1 is a possible D gene (6 bases). Germline V gene lookup returns CDR1 LGHDT and CDR2 YNNKEL (reference sequence). The CDR3 length is 15 residues. Trimming cost V 4 bases and J 4 bases, with 16 bases left between them. The CDR3 protein is CASSPRWQGLETQYF. The DNA of the CDR3 is TGTGCCAGCAGCCCTCGGTGGCAGGGGCTAGAGACCCAGTACTTC.

This chain links TRBV2 with TRBJ2-7; no clear D. The V gene lost 3 bases and the J gene lost 2 bases, with 8 bases spanning the gap. Germline V gene lookup returns CDR1 SNHLY and CDR2 FYNNEI. The CDR3 sequence is 13 residues long. In DNA form, the CDR3 reads TGTGCCAGCAGTGAGTATCGGACCTACGAGCAGTACTTC. It specifies CASSEYRTYEQYF.

This clonotype was found many times. The chain recombines TRBV5-1 with TRBJ2-2; 10 positions agree with TRBD2. There are 16 residues in the CDR3. Trimming took 5 bases from V and 3 from J; bases not matched to a gene: 7. Germline V lookup: CDR1 SGHRS, CDR2 YFSETQ. The chain's CDR3 is CASRVSLAGDTGELFF. The CDR3, as DNA: TGCGCCAGCAGGGTGTCGCTAGCGGGAGACACCGGGGAGCTGTTTTTT.

The chain uses TRBV7-8 and TRBJ2-2; no definite D call. This CDR3 is built from 14 residues. Trimming stripped 5 bases from V and 6 bases from J, with 13 bases between. Germline V gene sequence: CDR1 SGHVS, CDR2 FQNEAQ. CDR3 sequence reads: CASSPLDWAGELFF. CDR3 bases: TGTGCCAGCAGCCCCCTCGATTGGGCCGGGGAGCTGTTTTTT. The full variable domain, rest sourced from reference TRBV7-8 and TRBJ2-2, is GAGVSQSPRYKVAKRGQDVALRCDPISGHVSLFWYQQALGQGPEFLTYFQNEAQLDKSGLPSDRFFAERPEGSVSTLKIQRTQQEDSAVYLCASSPLDWAGELFFGEGSRLTVL.

This clonotype was observed at least ten times. The chain links TRBV29-1 to TRBJ1-3; 8 nucleotides match TRBD1. With V trimmed by 8 bases and J by 0 bases, 15 bases remained unmatched. Germline V lookup: CDR1 SQVTM, CDR2 ANQGSEA. This CDR3 is 17 amino acids long. The CDR3, as DNA: TGCAGCTTATCCGATAAAGGACAGGGTATCTCTGGAAACACCATATATTTT. Protein product: CSLSDKGQGISGNTIYF.

This clonotype was seen only a few times. A clone one base away is much larger, so this may be a read error. The chain carries TRBV9 and TRBJ2-2, with 11 nucleotides matching TRBD2. The CDR3 length is 16 residues. CDR1 SGDLS and CDR2 YYNGEE come from the germline V gene. The chain's CDR3 is CAISVGLAGGSGELFF. In nucleotides, the CDR3 is TGTGCCATCAGCGTAGGGCTAGCGGGAGGTTCCGGGGAGCTGTTTTTT.

This clonotype has at least ten counts. The V call is TRBV2, the J call TRBJ2-7; 7 positions agree with TRBD2. CDR1 is SNHLY and CDR2 is FYNNEI in the germline V gene. The CDR3 runs 14 residues. V shed 7 bases, J shed 5 bases, and the junction held 11 bases outside the gene matches. CDR3 bases: TGTGCCAGCACCTACCACGGGAGCGGGGACGAGCAGTACTTC. This codes for CASTYHGSGDEQYF.

There are many counts of this clonotype. V is TRBV7-3 and J is TRBJ2-7; 7 nucleotides agree with TRBD2. Germline lookup yields CDR1 SGHTA and CDR2 FQGTGA. There are 16 residues in the CDR3. Germline trimming cut 5 bases from V and 6 bases from J; bases unmatched to any gene: 16. The CDR3: CASSPTAASGPTEQYF. The CDR3 coding sequence is TGTGCCAGCAGCCCAACGGCGGCTAGCGGCCCCACCGAGCAGTACTTC.

V and J are TRBV15 and TRBJ2-7; TRBD1 matches at 8 bases. The CDR3 spans 14 residues. Germline CDR1 LNHNV, CDR2 YYDKDF (reference sequence). J gave up 3 bases and V 1 base, and 2 bases lay outside the gene matches. This chain's CDR3 is CATSRVDRGYEQYF. The CDR3 region has the DNA TGTGCCACCAGCAGAGTAGACAGGGGCTACGAGCAGTACTTC.

This clonotype was seen many times. The chain has TRBV28 and TRBJ2-5; 7 bases agree with TRBD2. After removal of 5 bases from V and 0 bases from J, the junction contained 9 bases not matched to a gene. The CDR3 is made up of 16 amino acids. Germline V gene sequence: CDR1 MDHEN, CDR2 SYDVKM. In nucleotides, the CDR3 is TGTGCCAGCAGTCCACCTAGCGGAGCGTACCAAGAGACCCAGTACTTC. It specifies CASSPPSGAYQETQYF.

This clonotype was counted ten times or more. The chain has TRBV28 and TRBJ1-1; D ambiguous. The length of the CDR3 is 14 residues. Germline V gene data show CDR1 as MDHEN and CDR2 as SYDVKM. Trimming pared 8 bases from V and 1 base from J, leaving 14 bases between. CDR3 coding DNA: TGTGCCAGCCTCGTCGCGCGACCGAACACTGAAGCTTTCTTT. It translates to CASLVARPNTEAFF. The full variable domain, in which reference TRBV28 and TRBJ1-1 provide the parts outside the CDR3, is DVKVTQSSRYLVKRTGEKVFLECVQDMDHENMFWYRQDPGLGLRLIYFSYDVKMKEKGDIPEGYSVSREKKERFSLILESASTNQTSMYLCASLVARPNTEAFFGQGTRLTVV.

This clonotype was recorded many times. The genes are TRBV20-1 and TRBJ1-5, with TRBD1 matching over 9 bases. The CDR3 length is 14 residues. CDR1 and CDR2 (germline): DFQATT, SNEGSKA (reference sequence). V dropped 5 bases and J dropped 2; count of bases not matched to a gene: 4. The CDR3 here is CSASDRGGNQPQHF. In DNA form, the CDR3 reads TGCAGTGCTTCGGACAGGGGAGGCAATCAGCCCCAGCATTTT.